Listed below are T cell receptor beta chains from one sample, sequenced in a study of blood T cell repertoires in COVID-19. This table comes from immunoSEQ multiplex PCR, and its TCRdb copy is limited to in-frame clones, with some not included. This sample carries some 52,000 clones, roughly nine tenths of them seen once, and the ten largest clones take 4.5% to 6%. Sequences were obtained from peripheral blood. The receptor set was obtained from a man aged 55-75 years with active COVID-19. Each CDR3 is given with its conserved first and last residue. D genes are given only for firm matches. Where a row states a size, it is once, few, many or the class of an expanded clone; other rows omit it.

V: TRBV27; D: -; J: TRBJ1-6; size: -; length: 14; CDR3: CASRVQVRNSPLHF; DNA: TGTGCCAGCAGGGTACAGGTTAGGAATTCACCCCTCCACTTT
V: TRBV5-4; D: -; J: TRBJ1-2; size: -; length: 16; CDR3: CASSPDLDSGYYGYTF; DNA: TGTGCCAGCAGCCCTGATCTTGACTCAGGGTACTATGGCTACACCTTC
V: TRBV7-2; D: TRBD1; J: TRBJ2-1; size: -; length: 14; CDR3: CASSADRAYNEQFF; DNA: TGTGCCAGCAGCGCCGACAGGGCCTACAATGAGCAGTTCTTC
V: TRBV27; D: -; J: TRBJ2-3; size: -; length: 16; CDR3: CASSPLDSGSTDTQYF; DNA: TGTGCCAGCAGCCCACTAGACTCCGGGAGCACAGATACGCAGTATTTT
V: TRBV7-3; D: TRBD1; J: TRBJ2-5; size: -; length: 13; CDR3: CASSLNRGETQYF; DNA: TGTGCCAGCAGCTTAAACAGGGGGGAGACCCAGTACTTC
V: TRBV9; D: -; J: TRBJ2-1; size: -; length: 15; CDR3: CASSPRLGQYNEQFF; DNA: TGTGCCAGCAGCCCCCGACTAGGCCAATACAATGAGCAGTTCTTC
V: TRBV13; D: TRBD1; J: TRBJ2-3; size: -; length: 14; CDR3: CASSPGQGLIEQYF; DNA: TGTGCCAGCAGCCCAGGACAGGGCCTAATTGAGCAGTATTTT
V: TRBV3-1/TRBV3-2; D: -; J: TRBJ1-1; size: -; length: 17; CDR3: CASSQVAGQTTNTEAFF; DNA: TGTGCCAGCAGCCAAGTAGCCGGACAGACTACGAACACTGAAGCTTTCTTT
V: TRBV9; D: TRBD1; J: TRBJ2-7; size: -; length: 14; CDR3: CASSGDRGPYEQYF; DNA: TGTGCCAGCAGCGGCGACAGGGGGCCCTACGAGCAGTACTTC
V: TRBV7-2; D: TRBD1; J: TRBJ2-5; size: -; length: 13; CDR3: CASSFTGVETQYF; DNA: TGTGCCAGCAGCTTCACAGGGGTAGAGACCCAGTACTTC
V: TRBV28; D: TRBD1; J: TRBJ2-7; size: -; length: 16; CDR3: CASSTIRDRASYEQYF; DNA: TGTGCCAGCAGTACGATCCGGGACAGAGCCTCCTACGAGCAGTACTTC
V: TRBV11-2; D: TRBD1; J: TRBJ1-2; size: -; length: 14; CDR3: CASSFDRGPIGYTF; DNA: TGTGCCAGCAGCTTCGACAGGGGGCCGATTGGCTACACCTTC
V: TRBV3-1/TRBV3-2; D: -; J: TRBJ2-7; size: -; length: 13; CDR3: CASSEGGEDEQYF; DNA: TGTGCCAGCAGCGAAGGAGGAGAGGACGAGCAGTACTTC
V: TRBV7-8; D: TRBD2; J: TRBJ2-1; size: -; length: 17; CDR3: CASSPKPGLADYNEQFF; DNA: TGTGCCAGCAGCCCCAAACCGGGACTAGCGGATTACAATGAGCAGTTCTTC
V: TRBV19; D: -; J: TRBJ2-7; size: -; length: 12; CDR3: CASSTGVYEQYF; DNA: TGTGCCAGTAGTACAGGGGTTTACGAGCAGTACTTC
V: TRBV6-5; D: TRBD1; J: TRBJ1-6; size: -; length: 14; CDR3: CASRGGQRNSPLHF; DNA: TGTGCCAGCAGGGGGGGACAGCGAAATTCACCCCTCCACTTT
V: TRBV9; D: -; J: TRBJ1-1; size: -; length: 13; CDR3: CASSGQGNTEAFF; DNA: TGTGCCAGCAGCGGTCAGGGGAACACTGAAGCTTTCTTT
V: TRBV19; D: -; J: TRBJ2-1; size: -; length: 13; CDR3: CASSPLEKDSPFF; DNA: TGTGCCAGTAGTCCACTAGAAAAAGATAGTCCGTTCTTC
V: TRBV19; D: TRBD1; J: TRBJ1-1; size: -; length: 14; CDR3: CASSIGSGGTEAFF; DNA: TGTGCCAGTAGTATAGGGTCAGGGGGGACTGAAGCTTTCTTT
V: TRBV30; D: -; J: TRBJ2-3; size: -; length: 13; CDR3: CAWNWRGVDTQYF; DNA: TGTGCCTGGAATTGGCGCGGGGTAGATACGCAGTATTTT
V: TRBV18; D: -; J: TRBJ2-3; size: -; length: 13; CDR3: CASSRELSDTQYF; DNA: TGTGCCAGCTCACGGGAGTTATCAGATACGCAGTATTTT
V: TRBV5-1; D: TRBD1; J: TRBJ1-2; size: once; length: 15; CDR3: CASSLDRGNYYGYTF; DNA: TGCGCCAGCAGCTTGGACAGGGGGAATTACTATGGCTACACCTTC
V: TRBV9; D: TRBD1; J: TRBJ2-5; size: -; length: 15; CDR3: CASSAWGQDQETQYF; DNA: TGTGCCAGCAGCGCCTGGGGACAGGACCAAGAGACCCAGTACTTC
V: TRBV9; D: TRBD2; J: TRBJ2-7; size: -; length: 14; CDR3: CASSVSGSGYEQYF; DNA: TGTGCCAGCAGCGTAAGCGGGAGTGGGTACGAGCAGTACTTC